The 8 T cell receptor beta chains given below trace back to one sample, sequenced in a study of molecular identifiers for immune sequencing clone quantification. TCRdb analysed the PCR reads with MiXCR anew, one entry per CDR3 protein. This sample has 40,000 to 45,000 distinct CDR3 sequences, with 24% found just once. The source material was naive CD8+ T cells from blood, with Jurkat cell RNA spiked in. Subset specified: FACS-sorted CD8+CD4-CCR7+CD45RA+ naive T cells. Every receptor here comes from a human donor in good health. Some libraries in this study had Jurkat cell RNA spiked in.

Ten or more counts support this clonotype. The chain couples TRBV20-1 to TRBJ2-1, with 8 bases fitting TRBD1. This CDR3 is built from 15 residues. Germline loops: CDR1 DFQATT, CDR2 SNEGSKA (reference sequence). With V trimmed by 6 bases and J by 3 bases, 10 bases remained unmatched. DNA for the CDR3: TGCAGTGCCTCACCTCAACAGGGGGACTACAATGAGCAGTTCTTC. This sequence encodes CSASPQQGDYNEQFF.

V is TRBV7-8 and J is TRBJ2-5, with D perhaps matching TRBD1 or TRBD2 (5 bases each). CDR3 length: 17 amino acids. Germline V lookup: CDR1 SGHVS, CDR2 FQNEAQ. The ends were cut back, 1 base at V and 7 bases at J, with 22 bases in the middle. The CDR3 bases are TGTGCCAGCAGCTTAGAGGGCGAGGGGCTCAAAAACTGGACCCAGTACTTC. Its translation is CASSLEGEGLKNWTQYF.

This clonotype was seen at least ten times. V is TRBV7-9 and J is TRBJ1-1, with D perhaps matching TRBD1 (5 bases). The CDR3 is 17 residues long. V lost 4 bases and J 0 bases, leaving 18 bases between the germline ends. Looked up from germline, CDR1 is SEHNR and CDR2 is FQNEAQ (reference sequence). This CDR3 reads CASSSPQNRFMNTEAFF. The CDR3 region has the DNA TGTGCCAGCAGCTCGCCCCAGAACAGGTTCATGAACACTGAAGCTTTCTTT.

Concerning this clonotype: This may come from a read error, since a much larger clone is one base off. The CDR3 region has the DNA TGTGCCAGCAGTTCCTCGGGATACAGCAATCAGCCCCAGCATTTT. Translated: CASSSSGYSNQPQHF. The V and J genes are TRBV5-3 and TRBJ1-5, with no clear D. TRBV5-3 is marked as an open reading frame, function uncertain. Trimming removed 8 bases at V and 1 base at J, with 16 bases between. This CDR3 has 15 residues.

This clonotype was counted at least ten times. The rearrangement uses TRBV7-3 and TRBJ2-1; TRBD2 matches 10 bases. The CDR3 sequence is 14 residues long. Germline CDR1 and CDR2: SGHTA and FQGTGA. V was clipped by 5 bases and J by 5 bases; unmatched bases: 3. CDR3 in amino acids: CASSQGLAHNEQFF. CDR3 nucleotides: TGTGCCAGCAGCCAGGGACTAGCGCACAATGAGCAGTTCTTC. Full variable domain (remainder filled in from reference TRBV7-3 and TRBJ2-1): GAGVSQTPSNKVTEKGKYVELRCDPISGHTALYWYRQSLGQGPEFLIYFQGTGAADDSGLPNDRFFAVRPEGSVSTLKIQRTERGDSAVYLCASSQGLAHNEQFFGPGTRLTVL.

In this sample, this clonotype turned up many times. The rearrangement links TRBV10-3 to TRBJ2-1, with 9 nucleotides matching TRBD2. Germline V gene lookup returns CDR1 ENHRY and CDR2 SYGVKD. V lost 1 base and J lost 3; bases outside the gene matches: 10. This CDR3 comprises 18 residues. The CDR3 bases are TGTGCCATCAGTGAGTTACGGGGCGGGACTAGCCTCTACAATGAGCAGTTCTTC. It encodes CAISELRGGTSLYNEQFF.

A remark on this clonotype: One base away lies a much larger clone, so this may be a sequencing read error. V is TRBV30 and J is TRBJ2-7; D may be TRBD1 or TRBD2 (5 bases each). Germline values: CDR1 GTSNPN, CDR2 SVGIG (reference sequence). This CDR3 is 12 amino acids long. In DNA, the CDR3 is TGTGCCTGGAGTACAGGTTGGGACGAGCGGTACTTC. Translating gives CAWSTGWDERYF.

This clonotype appeared a few times. A much larger clonotype is one base distant, so this may be a read error. The V and J genes are TRBV6-2 or TRBV6-3 and TRBJ1-1; no clear D. Germline values: CDR1 MNHEY, CDR2 SVGEGT. CDR3 length equals 16 residues. The DNA of the CDR3 is TGTGCCGGCAGTTACAAAACTCAGGAGCTGAACACTGAAGCTTTCTTT. As protein: CAGSYKTQELNTEAFF.